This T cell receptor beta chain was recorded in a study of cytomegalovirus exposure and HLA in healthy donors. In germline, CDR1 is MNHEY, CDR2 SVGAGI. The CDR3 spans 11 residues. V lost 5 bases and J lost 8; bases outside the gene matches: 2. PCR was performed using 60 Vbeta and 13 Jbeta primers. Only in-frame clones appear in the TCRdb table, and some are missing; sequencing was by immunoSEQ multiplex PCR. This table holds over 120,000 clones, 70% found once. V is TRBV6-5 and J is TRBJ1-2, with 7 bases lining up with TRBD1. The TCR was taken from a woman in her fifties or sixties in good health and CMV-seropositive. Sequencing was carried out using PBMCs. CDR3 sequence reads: CASSPGGGYTF. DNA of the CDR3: TGTGCCAGCAGTCCAGGGGGAGGCTACACCTTC.